Below, one T cell receptor beta chain is given with its context. Antigen specificity is unknown. Profiling relied on immunoSEQ multiplex PCR, and the TCRdb table lists in-frame clones only, not all of them. The sample lists about 82,000 clones, around 80% occurring once. The data originate from a study of memory CD4+ T cells and cytomegalovirus serostatus. The sort gate was single viable CD3+CD4+CD8-CD45RO+ cells for memory CD4+ T cells. Serostatus was set by detecting CMV pp150, pp28, p38, p52 IgG. Whole-study results and caveats: Of approximately 160 reported CMV TCRbeta sequences, 65 to 85 were found in memory CD4+ repertoires.

Germline-derived CDR1 and CDR2 are KGHSH and LQKENI. V was cut by 6 bases and J by 4 bases, with 18 bases left in between. This CDR3 has 15 residues. This TCR derives from an adult in good health and CMV-seronegative. Sequenced input: memory CD4+ T cells from blood. The rearrangement joins TRBV18 to TRBJ2-5; the D call may be TRBD1 or TRBD2 (6 bases each). CDR3 loop: CASSPTRGAGETQYF. The CDR3 region has the DNA TGTGCCAGCTCCCCCACTAGGGGGGCTGGAGAGACCCAGTACTTC.